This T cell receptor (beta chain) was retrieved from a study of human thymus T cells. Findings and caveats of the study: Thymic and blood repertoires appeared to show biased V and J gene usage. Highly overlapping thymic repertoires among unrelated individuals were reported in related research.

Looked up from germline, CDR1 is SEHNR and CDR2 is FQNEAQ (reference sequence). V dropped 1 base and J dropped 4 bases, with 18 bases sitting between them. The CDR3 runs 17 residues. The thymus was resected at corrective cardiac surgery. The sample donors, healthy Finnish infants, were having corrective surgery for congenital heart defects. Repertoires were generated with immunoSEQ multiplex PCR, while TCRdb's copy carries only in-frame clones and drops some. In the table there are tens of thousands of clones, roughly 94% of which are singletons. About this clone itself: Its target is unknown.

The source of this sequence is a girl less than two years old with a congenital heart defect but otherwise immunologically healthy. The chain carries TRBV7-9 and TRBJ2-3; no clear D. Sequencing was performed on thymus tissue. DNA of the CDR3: TGTGCCAGCAGCTTAGAGGGTAGCAGACCTTTCTCAGATACGCAGTATTTT. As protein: CASSLEGSRPFSDTQYF. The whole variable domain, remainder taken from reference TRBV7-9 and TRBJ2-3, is DTGVSQNPRHKITKRGQNVTFRCDPISEHNRLYWYRQTLGQGPEFLTYFQNEAQLEKSRLLSDRFSAERPKGSFSTLEIQRTEQGDSAMYLCASSLEGSRPFSDTQYFGPGTRLTVL.